The 12 T cell receptor beta chains below were found in one sample sequenced in a study of regulatory T cells in long-lasting Graves disease (dated by TCRdb to about 2021). Explained via the paper, the time point label denotes: persistent/refractory GD, antithyroid drugs over 5 years with positive TRAb. For both TCR sequencing and RNA sequencing, RNA was extracted from PBMCs in TRIzol. Preparation of the library involved multiplex PCR. For sequencing, an Illumina HiSeq 4000 was employed. CDR3 regions were amplified by Arm-PCR with iRepertoire HTBI primers to construct TCR beta libraries. TCRdb passed the public sequencing reads through fastp at Q25 and MiXCR, retaining productive beta sequences. Under each unique CDR3 protein, matching rows form one entry showing the most common genes and DNA. This sample has a few hundred thousand distinct CDR3 sequences in its table, and 22% of those were observed once. Of the sample, just over 55% falls within the top ten clones.

The sequenced sample was peripheral blood mononuclear cells (PBMCs), obtained when the disease was refractory, from a patient treated with antithyroid drugs. The source is a female donor with Graves disease.

This clonotype was picked up many times. The chain couples TRBV10-3 to TRBJ2-7, with TRBD2 matching 10 bases. J gave up 0 bases and V 6 bases, and 14 bases lay outside the gene matches. Germline-derived CDR1 and CDR2 are ENHRY and SYGVKD. The CDR3 has 18 amino acids. CDR3 loop: CAISPGRSGRASSYEQYF. The CDR3 DNA reads as TGTGCCATCAGCCCGGGGAGGAGCGGGAGGGCGAGCTCCTACGAGCAGTACTTC.

On this clonotype: This may be a read error: a much more frequent sequence differs by one nucleotide. The chain is built from TRBV2 and TRBJ2-2; 11 bases are shared with TRBD2. The CDR3 is 16 residues long. Germline V gives CDR1 SNHLY, CDR2 FYNNEI. CDR3: CASSFVLAGVTRELFF. For the CDR3, the DNA is TGTGCCAGCAGCTTCGTACTAGCGGGAGTCACCCGGGAGCTGTTTTTT.

This clonotype was seen just once. It may be a read error: a sequence one base away is much more abundant. The chain uses TRBV6-5 and TRBJ1-2, with D perhaps matching TRBD1 (6 bases). Trimming cost V 4 bases and J 2 bases, with 20 bases left between them. Germline assignment: CDR1 MNHEY and CDR2 SVGAGI. The CDR3 totals 17 residues. CDR3 sequence reads: CASSLTGTMTANYGYTF. The CDR3 DNA reads TGTGCCAGCAGTTTGACCGGGACAATGACTGCAAACTATGGCTACACCTTC.

This clonotype came up a few times. This chain uses TRBV3-1 with TRBJ2-2, with D uncertain. The CDR3 sequence is 15 residues long. The V gene's germline CDR1 is LGHDT and CDR2 YNNKEL (reference sequence). V shed 3 bases and J shed 6 bases, with 14 bases lying between them. As DNA, the CDR3 is TGTGCCAGCAGCCATAACCCCCGTCCACCCGGGGAGCTGTTTTTT. Amino acid sequence: CASSHNPRPPGELFF.

The chain recombines TRBV19 with TRBJ2-1; 12 nucleotides match TRBD2. The CDR3 loop spans 16 amino acids. The trim removed 4 bases at V and 6 bases at J, leaving 7 bases unmatched. Germline loops: CDR1 LNHDA, CDR2 SQIVND (reference sequence). The CDR3 sequence is CASSRRTSGIINEQFF. The CDR3 DNA reads as TGTGCCAGTAGTAGGAGGACTAGCGGGATTATCAATGAGCAGTTCTTC. Together with reference TRBV19 and TRBJ2-1, the CDR3 gives the full variable domain: DGGITQSPKYLFRKEGQNVTLSCEQNLNHDAMYWYRQDPGQGLRLIYYSQIVNDFQKGDIAEGYSVSREKKESFPLTVTSAQKNPTAFYLCASSRRTSGIINEQFFGPGTRLTVL.

This clonotype was found many times. This chain uses TRBV2 with TRBJ1-1; D is perhaps TRBD1 (5 bases). The CDR3 runs to 12 residues. CDR1 SNHLY and CDR2 FYNNEI come from the germline V gene. V was shortened by 6 bases and J by 5 bases, with 10 bases between the two germline ends. The CDR3 spells CASRWGGTEAFF. The DNA for the CDR3 is TGTGCCAGCAGGTGGGGGGGGACTGAAGCTTTCTTT. Filled out from reference TRBV2 and TRBJ1-1, the complete variable domain reads EPEVTQTPSHQVTQMGQEVILRCVPISNHLYFYWYRQILGQKVEFLVSFYNNEISEKSEIFDDQFSVERPDGSNFTLKIRSTKLEDSAMYFCASRWGGTEAFFGQGTRLTVV.

In its sample, this clonotype was seen many times. This rearrangement joins TRBV11-2 to TRBJ1-2; D perhaps matches TRBD1 (5 bases). This CDR3 contains 14 residues. The V end lost 6 bases, the J end lost 5 bases, and 16 bases lay between the germline ends. Germline V CDR1 and CDR2: SGHAT, FQNNGV. In DNA, the CDR3 is TGTGCCAGCAGGGGACCCGAAAGCCCGTATGGCTACACCTTC. Protein sequence: CASRGPESPYGYTF.

The V call is TRBV7-9, the J call TRBJ1-4; D ambiguous. The CDR3 has 15 residues. Germline V gene sequence: CDR1 SEHNR, CDR2 FQNEAQ (reference sequence). The V gene lost 5 bases and the J gene lost 0 bases, with 10 bases spanning the gap. As DNA, the CDR3 is TGTGCCAGCAGCCCCCCAGAAGCAACTAATGAAAAACTGTTTTTT. Translated, it gives CASSPPEATNEKLFF.

This clonotype was seen ten or more times. This CDR3 reads CATRTGRTNEKLFF. The CDR3 DNA reads TGTGCCACCCGGACAGGGCGCACTAATGAAAAACTGTTTTTT. V and J are TRBV2 and TRBJ1-4; TRBD1 matches 8 bases. CDR3 size: 14 residues. V trimming: 10 bases; J trimming: 2 bases; junction bases outside the gene matches: 6. Germline lookup yields CDR1 SNHLY and CDR2 FYNNEI.

This chain links TRBV15 with TRBJ2-2; D gene ambiguous. Germline V gene lookup returns CDR1 LNHNV and CDR2 YYDKDF (reference sequence). Trimming left V 0 bases short and J 5 bases short, with 10 bases between. This CDR3 spans 15 amino acids. The CDR3 is CATSREGAETGELFF. The CDR3 DNA is TGTGCCACCAGCAGAGAGGGCGCAGAAACCGGGGAGCTGTTTTTT.

With regard to this clonotype: Its ends do not fully match the called genes, so a read error is possible. V and J are TRBV14 and TRBJ2-3; no definite D call. The germline V gene has CDR1 SGHDN and CDR2 FVKESK. This CDR3 contains 8 residues. The CDR3 region is CASSQVFF. CDR3 nucleotides: TGTGCCAGCAGCCAAGTATTCTTC.

In its sample, this clonotype was seen a few times. This chain uses TRBV29-1 with TRBJ2-5, with D perhaps TRBD2 (6 bases). V shed 5 bases and J shed 5 bases, with 12 bases lying between them. This CDR3 spans 12 amino acids. Germline values: CDR1 SQVTM, CDR2 ANQGSEA. The CDR3 protein is CSVQGGDETQYF. The CDR3 region has the DNA TGCAGCGTTCAGGGAGGTGACGAGACCCAGTACTTC.